This T cell receptor beta chain was documented in a study of Ad26.COV2.S vaccination and SARS-CoV-2 variants. Study conclusions and caveats: Vaccine and placebo recipients had comparable breadth of non-spike TCRs. The TCR breadth and depth analyses may have understated or missed part of the total T cell responses.

With regard to this clone: No antigen is known for it.

The CDR3 is 15 amino acids. CDR1 and CDR2 (germline): LNHDA, SQIVND (reference sequence). The V gene lost 7 bases and the J gene lost 6 bases, with 22 bases spanning the gap. The protocol was immunoSEQ multiplex PCR, while the TCRdb copy is restricted to in-frame clones and leaves out a portion. The sample comprises approximately 340,000 clones, around 90% of which are singletons, and 3.5% to 4.5% rests with the top ten. The specimen comprised peripheral blood, sampled after recovery from COVID-19. V gene TRBV19 combines with J gene TRBJ2-7; perhaps D is TRBD1 or TRBD2 (6 bases each). This clonotype was obtained from a human donor who had recovered from COVID-19. This CDR3 reads CASNWTAREFREQYF. CDR3 DNA: TGTGCCAGTAACTGGACAGCCCGGGAGTTTCGCGAGCAGTACTTC.